The rows below give T cell receptor beta chains drawn from one sample of a study of cytomegalovirus exposure and HLA in healthy donors. Assay: immunoSEQ multiplex PCR; the TCRdb copy retains only in-frame clones and omits some. The table shows fewer than 150,000 clones, with just under 85% occurring only once. The sequenced sample consisted of PBMCs. Every receptor here comes from a man aged 35 to 55 in good health and CMV-seropositive. CDR3s include the opening cysteine and the closing phenylalanine or tryptophan. The D gene is left open where the match is weak. Size values are once, few and many counts, or a class for expanded clones, and some rows have none.

size,V,D,J,CDR3,DNA
NA,TRBV9,NA,TRBJ2-7,CASSGLSSYEQYF,TGTGCCAGCAGCGGCCTGTCTAGCTACGAGCAGTACTTC
many,TRBV7-9,TRBD1,TRBJ1-2,CASSTGGQANYGYTF,TGTGCCAGCAGCACAGGTGGACAGGCTAACTATGGCTACACCTTC
few,TRBV9,TRBD2,TRBJ2-2,CASSSPRGGLPGELFF,TGTGCCAGCAGCTCACCTCGGGGGGGCCTCCCCGGGGAGCTGTTTTTT
NA,TRBV5-4,TRBD2,TRBJ2-2,CASSLPAGGTGELFF,TGTGCCAGCAGCTTGCCGGCGGGAGGGACCGGGGAGCTGTTTTTT
NA,TRBV5-8,NA,TRBJ1-4,CAVDRSANEKLFF,TGTGCCGTAGACAGATCAGCTAATGAAAAACTGTTTTTT
NA,TRBV7-9,NA,TRBJ1-2,CASSFGLGYTF,TGTGCCAGCAGCTTTGGGCTTGGCTACACCTTC
NA,TRBV10-3,NA,TRBJ1-5,CAISEPPSSQPQHF,TGTGCCATCAGTGAACCCCCTAGCAGTCAGCCCCAGCATTTT
NA,TRBV5-5,NA,TRBJ2-2,CASSTMGAAGELFF,TGTGCCAGCAGCACCATGGGGGCCGCCGGGGAGCTGTTTTTT
NA,TRBV5-6,NA,TRBJ1-1,CASRKTGQNTEAFF,TGTGCCAGCAGGAAAACAGGGCAGAACACTGAAGCTTTCTTT
NA,TRBV27,NA,TRBJ1-2,CASSSDNRLYGYTF,TGTGCCAGCAGCTCTGACAACCGCCTCTATGGCTACACCTTC
once,TRBV29-1,TRBD1,TRBJ2-5,CSVEGQGRGNQETQYF,TGCAGCGTTGAGGGACAGGGCAGGGGAAACCAAGAGACCCAGTACTTC
NA,TRBV5-1,NA,TRBJ2-3,CASSWGLSPTDTQYF,TGCGCCAGCAGCTGGGGGCTTAGCCCCACAGATACGCAGTATTTT
NA,TRBV12-5,TRBD2,TRBJ2-1,CASGRTSYYNEQFF,TGTGCTAGTGGGCGGACTAGCTACTACAATGAGCAGTTCTTC
once,TRBV11-3,NA,TRBJ2-5,CASSLTEQETQYF,TGTGCCAGCAGCTTAACGGAGCAAGAGACCCAGTACTTC
NA,TRBV4-3,NA,TRBJ2-3,CASSQVLDTDTQYF,TGCGCCAGCAGCCAAGTCCTAGACACAGATACGCAGTATTTT
few,TRBV5-6,TRBD1,TRBJ1-2,CASRDLGQGESGYGYTF,TGTGCCAGCAGGGATCTTGGACAGGGGGAGAGTGGATATGGCTACACCTTC
NA,TRBV18,TRBD2,TRBJ2-4,CASSPTGGAKNIQYF,TGTGCCAGCTCACCGACGGGGGGAGCCAAAAACATTCAGTACTTC
NA,TRBV7-6,NA,TRBJ2-3,CASSRYGGTDTQYF,TGTGCCAGCAGCCGTTATGGAGGGACGGATACGCAGTATTTT